This T cell receptor (beta chain) derives from a study of human T cells and chemical hapten exposure. This clonotype showed up many times. TCRdb independently ran MiXCR on the RACE reads; one entry per CDR3 protein. The repertoire consists of approximately 80,000 distinct CDR3 sequences, with around 10% occurring once and the leading ten covering approximately 4.4%. V was trimmed by 3 bases and J by 1 base, leaving 7 bases between them. The CDR3 is 13 residues long. Germline CDR1 is MDHEN and CDR2 is SYDVKM. The sample's time point: patch test 1, 2 weeks after DPC sensitization. Treatment described: therapeutic diphenylcyclopropenone sensitization with weekly scalp DPC.

Sequences were derived from whole blood, sampled in connection with sensitization to the hapten diphenylcyclopropenone (DPC). This clonotype was obtained from a woman aged 45-59 years with alopecia areata. Some clones in this sample may be carry-over from other donors' samples. The gene calls are TRBV28 and TRBJ2-7, with a tentative D call TRBD2 (5 bases). The CDR3 nucleotides read TGTGCCAGCAGTTTTGGCGGGTCCTACGAGCAGTACTTC. Its protein is CASSFGGSYEQYF.